This T cell receptor beta chain was found in a study of identical twins. General study findings and limits: Within twin pairs, the out-of-frame alpha sequences they shared showed excess low generation probability.

TCRdb independently ran MiXCR on the 5' RACE reads; one entry per CDR3 protein. The data show roughly 190,000 distinct CDR3 sequences, with 15% seen just once and about 38% held by the top ten. Regarding this clonotype: The antigen is undetermined.

This CDR3 spans 12 amino acids. Trimming removed 6 bases from V and 4 bases from J, with 9 bases in between. The data also belong to a second study, concerning T cells expressing NK-cell markers. As that report states: One of the eight sequenced donors was seronegative, whereas the other seven were HCMV-seropositive. The CD3+CD56-NKG2C+ fraction of a few donors was likewise dominated by these clonotypes. Unclear, still, was the HCMV specificity of the expanded NKG2C+ T cell clones.

This chain connects TRBV12-3 or TRBV12-4 to TRBJ1-1; D is undetermined. This TCR was recovered from a woman in her late teens or twenties in good health. Sample: CD8+ T cells sorted from blood. The chain's CDR3 is CASSTVGTEAFF. CDR3 sequence (DNA): TGTGCCAGCAGCACGGTGGGCACTGAAGCTTTCTTT.